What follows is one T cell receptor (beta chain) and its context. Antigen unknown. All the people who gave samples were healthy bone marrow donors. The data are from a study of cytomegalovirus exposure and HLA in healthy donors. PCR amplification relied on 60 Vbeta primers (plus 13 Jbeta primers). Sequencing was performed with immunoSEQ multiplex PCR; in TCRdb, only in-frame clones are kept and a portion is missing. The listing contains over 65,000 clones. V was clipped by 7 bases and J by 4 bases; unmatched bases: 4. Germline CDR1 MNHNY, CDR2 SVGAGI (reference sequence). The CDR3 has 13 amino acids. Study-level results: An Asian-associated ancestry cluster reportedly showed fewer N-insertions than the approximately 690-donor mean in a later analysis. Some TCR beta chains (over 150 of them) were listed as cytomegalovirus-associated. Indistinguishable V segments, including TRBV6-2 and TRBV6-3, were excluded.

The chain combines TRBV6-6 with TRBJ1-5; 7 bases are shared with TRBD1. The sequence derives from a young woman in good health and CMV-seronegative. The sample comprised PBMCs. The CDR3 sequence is CASIGGTNQPQHF. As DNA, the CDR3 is TGTGCCAGCATAGGGGGCACTAATCAGCCCCAGCATTTT.